Listed below are T cell receptor beta chains from one sample, sequenced in a study of monozygotic twins with inflammatory bowel disease. Reprocessing the 5' RACE reads, TCRdb reports a single entry for every CDR3 protein and omits DNA. The sample table sets out about 300,000 distinct CDR3 sequences. The sequenced sample consisted of blood. All receptors derive from a human donor with ulcerative colitis or Crohn's disease, or a healthy co-twin of an affected twin (not recorded which). CDR3s include the opening cysteine and the closing phenylalanine or tryptophan.

v_call,j_call,cdr3_aa
TRBV12-3/TRBV12-4,TRBJ1-1,CASSSRGDTEAFF
TRBV12-5,TRBJ1-1,CASGPDTNTEAFF
TRBV7-2,TRBJ1-6,CASSLDFLGAGSPLHF
TRBV19,TRBJ2-7,CASSIQEGRYEQYF
TRBV19,TRBJ2-1,CATGRLAPYNEQFF
TRBV6-2/TRBV6-3,TRBJ1-5,CASSYSIGVGQISNQPQHF
TRBV6-5,TRBJ2-5,CASSPRLAGTQYF
TRBV5-6,TRBJ1-1,CASSLSRAEAFF
TRBV12-3/TRBV12-4,TRBJ1-2,CASSFGHDNYGYTF
TRBV7-2,TRBJ2-1,CASSPTMRGNEQFF
TRBV12-3/TRBV12-4,TRBJ1-5,CASSFQVQPQHF
TRBV12-3/TRBV12-4,TRBJ2-7,CASSLGLDSYEQYF
TRBV5-6,TRBJ2-7,CASSLYGDRGWHEQYF
TRBV12-3/TRBV12-4,TRBJ1-6,CASSLAVGRYNSPLHF
TRBV7-2,TRBJ2-1,CASRGTSGYNEQFF
TRBV12-3/TRBV12-4,TRBJ1-6,CASSKPGTSTSSYNSPLHF
TRBV10-3,TRBJ2-6,CAISGTSGANVLTF
TRBV29-1,TRBJ2-1,CSAAWGHEQFF
TRBV12-3/TRBV12-4,TRBJ2-2,CASREGRSNTGELFF
TRBV7-2,TRBJ2-5,CASSSPLAGGRETQYF
TRBV15,TRBJ1-6,CATSRDRYNSPLHF
TRBV10-3,TRBJ2-3,CAISENEKRSTDTQYF
TRBV5-1,TRBJ1-6,CASSLEPENSPLHF
TRBV7-9,TRBJ2-1,CASSRHLDSYNEQFF
TRBV7-2,TRBJ1-2,CASSQIGGTFGGYTF
TRBV6-6,TRBJ1-1,CASSLQGNTEAFF
TRBV5-4,TRBJ2-7,CASSYSPYYEQYF
TRBV6-5,TRBJ2-3,CASSSIDRGDTDTQYF
TRBV5-1,TRBJ2-6,CASSQETSGANVLTF